This T cell receptor beta chain comes out of a study of identical twins. Whole-study results and caveats: With beta out-of-frame sequences, excess sharing by twins was weaker. Out-of-frame alpha sequences common to twins were enriched for low generation probability.

Germline CDR1 reads SGHDT; CDR2 reads YYEEEE. The J segment lost 4 bases and the V segment lost 0 bases, leaving 2 bases of the junction unmatched. The CDR3 length is 15 residues. TCRdb re-derived calls from the 5' RACE reads in MiXCR, one entry per CDR3 protein. Of around 160,000 distinct CDR3 sequences in the sample, under 4.5% were seen once. This clonotype was picked up many times. Its matching antigen is unknown. Sequenced: memory T cells sorted from blood. V is TRBV5-6 and J is TRBJ1-5; 9 bases are a match to TRBD1. The source is a man aged 18 to 35 in good health. The chain's CDR3 is CASSLEGTGNQPQHF. CDR3 bases: TGTGCCAGCAGCTTGGAAGGGACAGGGAATCAGCCCCAGCATTTT.